This TCR beta chain was identified in a study of CD8 T cells in Susac syndrome. This CDR3 spans 18 amino acids. The V end lost 0 bases, the J end lost 1 base, and 17 bases lay between the germline ends. Per germline, CDR1 LNHNV and CDR2 YYDKDF (reference sequence). Negative isolation yielded the CD8+ and CD4+ T cells, while FACS enriched the TEMRA cells. This clonotype was counted a single time. Reverse transcription of about 0.45 to 1 ug RNA was performed with random hexamers. immunoSEQ multiplex PCR amplified TCR beta CDR3 across 54 Vbeta, 13 Jbeta. Each CDR3 protein gets one entry after TCRdb re-called the immunoSEQ multiplex PCR reads with MiXCR. The sample records around 200,000 distinct CDR3 sequences, approximately 95% being singletons.

The chain has TRBV15 and TRBJ2-3; TRBD2 might be the D (7 bases). The sample was CD4+ T cells from PBMCs. The TCR sequence derives from a human donor with multiple sclerosis. This chain's CDR3 is CATSRDLTWGGGTDTQYF. In nucleotides, the CDR3 is TGTGCCACCAGCAGAGATTTAACATGGGGGGGCGGCACAGATACGCAGTATTTT.